The 20 T cell receptor beta chains reported below all come from one sample, sequenced in a study of beta chain features in type 1 diabetes. Study-wide findings and caveats: When Type 1 diabetes patients were examined, their TCRB CDR3s proved moderately but significantly shorter in all four CD4+ subsets.

Antigens of these TCRs are unknown. Expressed TCRB transcripts got sequenced, as all isolated RNA was reverse transcribed. TCRdb's table, derived via immunoSEQ multiplex PCR, lists solely in-frame clones and lacks some. The sample consists of over 600,000 clones, over 10% of them appearing once. Sequencing input: naive CD4+ T cells from blood. Every receptor here comes from a man aged 25 to 40 with type 1 diabetes.

This chain joins TRBV7-9 and TRBJ1-1; the D gene is possibly TRBD1 (5 bases). Germline V lookup: CDR1 SEHNR, CDR2 FQNEAQ (reference sequence). This CDR3 is 13 amino acids long. Deletions cut 6 bases from V and 4 bases from J, with 12 bases between. CDR3 DNA: TGTGCCAGCAGACCCCTTGGGGGCACTGAAGCTTTCTTT. Translating gives CASRPLGGTEAFF.

This clone has a handful of counts. CDR3 nucleotide sequence: TGTGCCAGCAGCTTAGCCGCAGGTCAAGGCTCCTACGAGCAGTACTTC. This gives the protein CASSLAAGQGSYEQYF. V is TRBV11-2 and J is TRBJ2-7; unclear D gene. CDR1 is SGHAT, CDR2 FQNNGV, per germline. Trimming stripped 1 base from V and 0 bases from J, with 13 bases between. This CDR3 contains 16 residues.

The chain uses TRBV7-2 and TRBJ2-5, with D perhaps given as TRBD1 or TRBD2 (5 bases each). Trimming cost V 6 bases and J 5 bases, with 16 bases left between them. CDR3 length: 14 residues. CDR1 and CDR2 from the germline V gene are SGHTA and FQGNSA. The CDR3 bases are TGTGCCAGCAGAGCTGGGGGTGCAGGGGAGACCCAGTACTTC. Residues: CASRAGGAGETQYF. The full variable domain, rest sourced from reference TRBV7-2 and TRBJ2-5, is GAGVSQSPSNKVTEKGKDVELRCDPISGHTALYWYRQSLGQGLEFLIYFQGNSAPDKSGLPSDRFSAERTGGSVSTLTIQRTQQEDSAVYLCASRAGGAGETQYFGPGTRLLVL.

The table lists this clone with a few counts. The chain is built from TRBV30 and TRBJ1-5; D may be TRBD1 (5 bases). Germline assignment: CDR1 GTSNPN and CDR2 SVGIG (reference sequence). This CDR3 spans 13 amino acids. V was clipped by 1 base and J by 9 bases, with 13 bases between them. In nucleotides, the CDR3 is TGTGCCTGGAGTGGGGCAGGGTGGGGGCCCCAGCATTTT. The encoded protein is CAWSGAGWGPQHF.

A few counts support this clone. This chain links TRBV7-3 with TRBJ2-1; 9 bases line up with TRBD1. The CDR3 consists of 14 residues. The V segment lost 5 bases and the J segment 9 bases; nucleotides outside the gene matches: 8. CDR1 and CDR2 from the germline V gene are SGHTA and FQGTGA. The CDR3 reads CASSPQQGAGEQFF. The DNA of the CDR3 is TGTGCCAGCAGCCCCCAACAGGGGGCGGGTGAGCAGTTCTTC.

This clone turned up a few times. The rearrangement uses TRBV30 and TRBJ1-5; possibly TRBD1 for D (5 bases). This CDR3 region has 13 residues. Trimming removed 2 bases from V and 6 bases from J, with 11 bases in between. Looked up from germline, CDR1 is GTSNPN and CDR2 is SVGIG (reference sequence). The CDR3 sequence: CAWSRGFRQPQHF. The CDR3 DNA is TGTGCCTGGAGTAGGGGTTTTCGTCAGCCCCAGCATTTT.

This clone has just a few counts. The chain couples TRBV6-5 to TRBJ2-7; 9 bases line up with TRBD1. The V segment lost 0 bases and the J segment 3 bases; nucleotides outside the gene matches: 3. CDR3 size: 15 residues. Germline V gene data show CDR1 as MNHEY and CDR2 as SVGAGI. CDR3 sequence: CASSYSLDRGYEQYF. The CDR3 DNA is TGTGCCAGCAGTTACTCGTTGGACAGGGGCTACGAGCAGTACTTC.

The chain couples TRBV5-4 to TRBJ2-3; TRBD1 might be the D (5 bases). Trimming pared 3 bases from V and 2 bases from J, leaving 16 bases between. The CDR3 covers 16 residues. Germline V lookup: CDR1 SGHNT, CDR2 YYREEE (reference sequence). DNA of the CDR3: TGTGCCAGCAGCTGGGGCGGCGGCCGACCCACAGATACGCAGTATTTT. Translating it yields CASSWGGGRPTDTQYF.

The chain uses TRBV9 and TRBJ2-7, with a tentative D call TRBD2 (5 bases). Deletions cut 2 bases from V and 3 bases from J, with 9 bases between. This CDR3 is built from 13 residues. Germline V gene sequence: CDR1 SGDLS, CDR2 YYNGEE. CDR3 bases: TGTGCCAGCAGCGTCAACGGGGACTACGAGCAGTACTTC. Translated, it gives CASSVNGDYEQYF.

The CDR3 is CASTSVGGNSPLHF. CDR3 nucleotide sequence: TGTGCCAGCACGTCCGTGGGGGGGAATTCACCCCTCCACTTT. This chain links TRBV28 with TRBJ1-6; D is perhaps TRBD1 (5 bases). The germline gives CDR1 MDHEN, CDR2 SYDVKM. The CDR3 sequence is 14 residues long. V gave up 7 bases and J gave up 7 bases, with 14 bases separating them.

The gene calls are TRBV5-1 and TRBJ2-7; tentatively, D is TRBD1 (6 bases). CDR1 and CDR2 from the germline V gene are SGHRS and YFSETQ. There are 16 residues in the CDR3. Trimming removed 2 bases from V and 5 bases from J, with 20 bases in between. The CDR3 sequence is CASSLDRSPPPDEQYF. The CDR3 DNA is TGCGCCAGCAGCTTAGACAGGAGCCCTCCCCCGGACGAGCAGTACTTC.

V gene TRBV11-2 combines with J gene TRBJ1-2; D not resolved. The CDR3 contains 13 residues. Germline CDR1 SGHAT, CDR2 FQNNGV. With 3 bases removed from V and 4 bases from J, the gap between germline ends came to 9 bases. This CDR3 is CASSFGQIYGYTF. Here the CDR3 DNA reads TGTGCCAGCAGCTTCGGGCAGATCTATGGCTACACCTTC.

Only a few counts were recorded for this clone. V gene TRBV28 combines with J gene TRBJ2-5; D call uncertain. V dropped 3 bases and J dropped 5 bases, with 16 bases sitting between them. Looked up from germline, CDR1 is MDHEN and CDR2 is SYDVKM. The CDR3 length is 15 residues. CDR3 residues: CASSLGNLEVETQYF. DNA of the CDR3: TGTGCCAGCAGTTTGGGGAACTTAGAAGTTGAGACCCAGTACTTC.

The V gene is TRBV28, the J gene TRBJ1-2; no reliable D call. This CDR3 is 14 amino acids long. Per the germline V gene, CDR1 is MDHEN and CDR2 is SYDVKM. V dropped 11 bases and J dropped 1 base, with 17 bases sitting between them. The CDR3 sequence is CAASTPDGNYGYTF. CDR3 nucleotides: TGTGCCGCATCAACCCCTGACGGTAACTATGGCTACACCTTC.

This clone turned up a few times. J is TRBJ1-6 and V is TRBV2; D uncertain. The germline V gene encodes CDR1 SNHLY and CDR2 FYNNEI. V lost 2 bases and J 4 bases, leaving 9 bases between the germline ends. This CDR3 contains 15 residues. CDR3 coding DNA: TGTGCCAGCAGTGAATTGGAAGTGTATAATTCACCCCTCCACTTT. Protein sequence: CASSELEVYNSPLHF.

This clone has just a few counts. This chain joins TRBV7-9 and TRBJ2-3; TRBD1 agrees at 8 bases. The CDR3 loop spans 17 amino acids. The ends lost 5 bases at V and 2 bases at J; junction bases unmatched: 12. Germline-derived CDR1 and CDR2 are SEHNR and FQNEAQ (reference sequence). CDR3 in amino acids: CASSPPRQGIFTDTQYF. The CDR3 DNA reads TGTGCCAGCAGCCCGCCCCGACAGGGGATATTCACAGATACGCAGTATTTT.

This clone was seen a few times. This rearrangement joins TRBV5-6 to TRBJ2-1; 8 positions agree with TRBD1. V was clipped by 4 bases and J by 5 bases; unmatched bases: 11. The CDR3 is 16 amino acids. CDR1 and CDR2 (germline): SGHDT, YYEEEE. The CDR3, as DNA: TGTGCCAGCAGCCACTCAGGGGGCGCAAGTCACAATGAGCAGTTCTTC. This gives the protein CASSHSGGASHNEQFF.

The V gene is TRBV7-2, the J gene TRBJ1-1; no reliable D call. The germline V gene encodes CDR1 SGHTA and CDR2 FQGNSA. V lost 4 bases and J lost 0, with 15 bases in between. The CDR3 covers 16 residues. The CDR3 DNA sequence: TGTGCCAGCAGCTCACCCTCGGCAGCCATGAACACTGAAGCTTTCTTT. Translated, it gives CASSSPSAAMNTEAFF.

The chain uses TRBV29-1 and TRBJ2-7, with D perhaps TRBD1 or TRBD2 (6 bases each). V was shortened by 3 bases and J by 2 bases, with 17 bases between the two germline ends. CDR1 is SQVTM, CDR2 ANQGSEA, per germline. CDR3 length equals 15 residues. The CDR3 coding sequence is TGCAGCGTTGATGGGGGGCTAGGAGCAACCTACGAGCAGTACTTC. Translating it yields CSVDGGLGATYEQYF.

This clone was counted only a few times. The chain uses TRBV15 and TRBJ2-7, with 11 bases that match TRBD2. Germline CDR1 LNHNV, CDR2 YYDKDF (reference sequence). V lost 3 bases, J lost 3 bases, and 7 bases stayed unmatched. The CDR3 contains 16 residues. CDR3 in amino acids: CATSSKLAGGVYEQYF. Here the CDR3 DNA reads TGTGCCACCAGCAGTAAGCTAGCGGGGGGCGTCTACGAGCAGTACTTC.